This T cell receptor beta chain comes out of a study of cytotoxic CD8 clonotypes in ibrutinib-treated CLL. Overall study: Patient counts were 11 relapsed/refractory, more than 14 treatment-naive and about 17 IGHV unmutated. Partial response occurred in approximately 25 patients and complete response in 2; at median roughly 72 months, around 15 remained remitted and 12 progressed.

Study results and limitations: Baseline-level clonality went beyond age-matched healthy donors and moved in step with circulating CD8+ T-cell counts.

Germline CDR1 reads MRHNA; CDR2 reads SNTAGT. The V and J ends lost 5 bases and 4 bases respectively, with 15 bases between them. There are 16 residues in the CDR3. This clone was seen only a few times. Its antigen is undetermined. Data came from immunoSEQ multiplex PCR; TCRdb stores just in-frame clones and leaves some out. This repertoire shows about 50,000 clones, more than 55% found once; its top ten account for about 27%. J is TRBJ1-6 and V is TRBV6-4; the D gene is possibly TRBD1 (6 bases). This material consisted of PBMCs, taken after 24 months of ibrutinib treatment. This receptor was identified in a human donor with chronic lymphocytic leukemia. CDR3 coding DNA: TGTGCCAGCAGTCCAAGGAGGGGGGCGTATAATTCACCCCTCCACTTT. It is translated as CASSPRRGAYNSPLHF.